These 19 T cell receptor delta chains were all obtained from the same sample, sequenced in a study of gamma-delta T cells after stem cell transplantation. TCRdb re-analyzed the RT-PCR reads via CATT. The sample lists over a hundred delta-chain clones; about 14% were seen once. Sequenced input: gamma-delta T cells. Every receptor here comes from a human donor. It is not recorded whose cells these are; they may come from a transplant donor. This table probably holds off-target reads from a library built for another chain.

The J gene is TRDJ1, the V gene TRDV2; D not certain. The ends were cut back, 1 base at V and 3 bases at J, with 14 bases in the middle. The CDR3 has 15 amino acids. Germline CDR1 GEAIGNYY, CDR2 EKD. The CDR3 DNA follows: TGTGCCTGTGACACGGTAGGAGACTCCTCCGATAAACTCATCTTT. Its translation: CACDTVGDSSDKLIF.

This clone was seen a few times. The chain combines TRDV2 with TRDJ1; D is undetermined. The germline CDR1 and CDR2 sequences are GEAIGNYY and EKD. This CDR3 comprises 21 residues. The V gene lost 3 bases and the J gene lost 0 bases, with 31 bases spanning the gap. The CDR3 nucleotides read TGTGCCTGTGACCCCATAAGGAATCTGGAGTCCTCACTGATGTACACCGATAAACTCATCTTT. This sequence encodes CACDPIRNLESSLMYTDKLIF.

This clone has just a few counts. The rearrangement joins TRDV2 to TRDJ1, with 9 bases matching TRDD2. The trim removed 3 bases at V and 2 bases at J, leaving 21 bases unmatched. Germline CDR1 GEAIGNYY, CDR2 EKD. This CDR3 has 20 residues. The DNA of the CDR3 is TGTGCCTGTGACCCGATTGAAGGCCTTCCTACGCCGGGGTTTACCGATAAACTCATCTTT. The encoded protein is CACDPIEGLPTPGFTDKLIF.

The chain is built from TRDV2 and TRDJ1, with a weak D call TRDD3 (5 bases). This CDR3 comprises 16 residues. V lost 0 bases to trimming and J lost 0 bases, with 13 bases between them. In germline, CDR1 is GEAIGNYY, CDR2 EKD. This CDR3 reads CACDTVGGEYTDKLIF. In nucleotides, the CDR3 is TGTGCCTGTGACACCGTGGGTGGGGAGTACACCGATAAACTCATCTTT.

This clone has more than one count but fewer than ten. This chain uses TRDV2 with TRDJ1; D possibly corresponds to TRDD3 (6 bases). Trimming cost V 7 bases and J 2 bases, with 13 bases left between them. The CDR3 extends over 13 amino acids. Germline V gives CDR1 GEAIGNYY, CDR2 EKD. The CDR3 DNA follows: TGTGCCTGCTTTCGGATACAGACCGATAAACTCATCTTT. It is translated as CACFRIQTDKLIF.

This chain connects TRDV2 to TRDJ1, with 8 bases matching TRDD3. This CDR3 region has 19 residues. V trimming: 0 bases; J trimming: 2 bases; junction bases outside the gene matches: 16. Germline-derived CDR1 and CDR2 are GEAIGNYY and EKD. CDR3 DNA: TGTGCCTGTGACACCCTAGCCCGTACTGGGGGCGTTGATACCGATAAACTCATCTTT. It is translated as CACDTLARTGGVDTDKLIF.

The V call is TRDV2, the J call TRDJ1, with 9 nucleotides matching TRDD3. This CDR3 contains 17 residues. Trimming removed 0 bases from V and 0 bases from J; junction bases left unmatched: 7. Germline lookup yields CDR1 GEAIGNYY and CDR2 EKD. As DNA, the CDR3 is TGTGCCTGTGACACCGTACTCCCTGGGGGATACACCGATAAACTCATCTTT. It encodes CACDTVLPGGYTDKLIF.

This clone came up a few times. The CDR3 DNA reads TGTGCCTCCTGGGGGATTGGGACCGATAAACTCATCTTT. Its protein product is CASWGIGTDKLIF. V and J are TRDV2 and TRDJ1; 9 nucleotides match TRDD3. CDR3 length: 13 residues. Germline V CDR1 and CDR2: GEAIGNYY, EKD. Unmatched junction bases numbered 5, after V lost 8 bases and J lost 2 bases.

A few counts support this clone. The J gene is TRDJ3, the V gene TRDV2; 9 bases are a match to TRDD3. The CDR3 is 16 residues long. V was clipped by 3 bases and J by 8 bases; unmatched bases: 7. Germline V gene sequence: CDR1 GEAIGNYY, CDR2 EKD. The CDR3 DNA sequence: TGTGCCTGTGACGCCGTACTGGGGGAGTACACCCGACAGATGTTTTTC. Amino acids: CACDAVLGEYTRQMFF.

The genes are TRDV2 and TRDJ3, with D possibly TRDD3 on 6 matching bases. The V gene lost 0 bases and the J gene lost 0 bases, with 11 bases spanning the gap. Germline V gene sequence: CDR1 GEAIGNYY, CDR2 EKD. The CDR3 sequence is 18 residues long. The CDR3 protein is CACDTWGDRSWDTRQMFF. Written as DNA, the CDR3 is TGTGCCTGTGACACCTGGGGGGACCGCTCCTGGGACACCCGACAGATGTTTTTC.

The chain has TRDV2 and TRDJ1; TRDD3 is a possible D gene (5 bases). The CDR3 has 16 amino acids. Trimming pared 0 bases from V and 1 base from J, leaving 14 bases between. Germline V gene data show CDR1 as GEAIGNYY and CDR2 as EKD. This CDR3 is CACDTIGARSTDKLIF. The CDR3 bases are TGTGCCTGTGACACCATTGGGGCCCGGTCCACCGATAAACTCATCTTT.

The chain carries TRDV2 and TRDJ1, with 12 bases fitting TRDD3. V shed 2 bases, J shed 5 bases, and the junction held 5 bases outside the gene matches. The germline V gene encodes CDR1 GEAIGNYY and CDR2 EKD. The CDR3 is 15 amino acids. The CDR3 nucleotides are TGTGCCTGTGACATCCTGGGGGATACGGATGATAAACTCATCTTT. Protein sequence: CACDILGDTDDKLIF.

This chain connects TRDV2 to TRDJ3; D gene uncertain. Germline V gene sequence: CDR1 GEAIGNYY, CDR2 EKD. CDR3 length: 13 amino acids. The V end lost 1 base, the J end lost 4 bases, and 1 base lay between the germline ends. The CDR3 DNA reads TGTGCCTGTGACACATGGGACACCCGACAGATGTTTTTC. Protein product: CACDTWDTRQMFF.

The chain couples TRDV2 to TRDJ1; 13 bases are a match to TRDD3. Germline assignment: CDR1 GEAIGNYY and CDR2 EKD. The CDR3 is made up of 20 amino acids. The ends lost 4 bases at V and 2 bases at J; junction bases unmatched: 18. The CDR3 is CACDPVLGDTRGHRTDKLIF. As DNA, the CDR3 is TGTGCCTGTGATCCAGTACTGGGGGATACGCGTGGACATCGGACCGATAAACTCATCTTT.

This chain links TRDV2 with TRDJ1, with 11 bases matching TRDD3. Per germline, CDR1 GEAIGNYY and CDR2 EKD. V was pared by 1 base and J by 0 bases, with 9 bases of the junction left unmatched. The CDR3 consists of 18 residues. CDR3 nucleotides: TGTGCCTGTGACACTATGGTACTGGGGGATATTCACACCGATAAACTCATCTTT. Translating gives CACDTMVLGDIHTDKLIF.

This clone was found a few times. This chain uses TRDV2 with TRDJ1; 13 positions match TRDD3. Losses at the gene ends were 3 bases for V and 2 bases for J; bases not matched to a gene: 11. CDR3 length equals 18 residues. CDR1 GEAIGNYY and CDR2 EKD come from the germline V gene. In nucleotides, the CDR3 is TGTGCCTGTGACGCCCTACTGGGGGATACGCGAGGGACCGATAAACTCATCTTT. As protein: CACDALLGDTRGTDKLIF.

Only a few counts were recorded for this clone. The chain carries TRDV1 and TRDJ1; 9 bases line up with TRDD3. V was pared by 2 bases and J by 7 bases, with 11 bases of the junction left unmatched. Germline CDR1 and CDR2: TSWWSYY and QGS. The CDR3 spans 16 residues. The CDR3 DNA sequence: TGTGCTCTTGGGGAAGCGTGGGCTGGGGGATGCCGTAAACTCATCTTT. It codes for CALGEAWAGGCRKLIF.

This clone was detected a few times. The J gene is TRDJ1, the V gene TRDV1; weak D call: TRDD3 (5 bases). Per the germline V gene, CDR1 is TSWWSYY and CDR2 is QGS. The ends were cut back, 5 bases at V and 2 bases at J, with 21 bases in the middle. This CDR3 comprises 17 residues. The CDR3 bases are TGTGCTCTTGGGATTCTTTCCAGTGAATGGGGTACCGATAAACTCATCTTT. Its translation is CALGILSSEWGTDKLIF.

This clone was picked up a small number of times. The chain joins TRDV2 to TRDJ2; 9 nucleotides match TRDD3. The V gene end was trimmed by 2 bases and the J gene end by 3 bases; junction bases not matched to a gene: 12. This CDR3 is built from 18 residues. CDR1 GEAIGNYY and CDR2 EKD come from the germline V gene. CDR3 sequence: CACDKIGAGDTVTAQLFF. In DNA, the CDR3 is TGTGCCTGTGACAAAATAGGTGCTGGGGATACGGTGACAGCACAACTCTTCTTT.